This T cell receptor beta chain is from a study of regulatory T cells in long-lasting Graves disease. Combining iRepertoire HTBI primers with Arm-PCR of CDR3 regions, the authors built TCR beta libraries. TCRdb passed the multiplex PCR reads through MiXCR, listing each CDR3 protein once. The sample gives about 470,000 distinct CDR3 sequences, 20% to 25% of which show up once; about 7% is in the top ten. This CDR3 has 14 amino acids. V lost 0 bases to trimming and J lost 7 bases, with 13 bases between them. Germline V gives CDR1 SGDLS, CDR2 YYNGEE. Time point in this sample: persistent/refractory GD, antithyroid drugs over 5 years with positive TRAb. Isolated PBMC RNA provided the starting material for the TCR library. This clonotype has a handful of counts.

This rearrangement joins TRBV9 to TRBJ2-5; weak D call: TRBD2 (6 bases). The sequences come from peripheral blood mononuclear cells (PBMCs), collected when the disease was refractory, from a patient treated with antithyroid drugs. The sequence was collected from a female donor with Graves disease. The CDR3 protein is CASSVVVEGPTQYF. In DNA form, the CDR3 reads TGTGCCAGCAGCGTAGTCGTGGAGGGCCCGACCCAGTACTTC.